This T cell receptor beta chain was observed in a study of shared T cell receptors in the human thymus. Assay used: immunoSEQ multiplex PCR; TCRdb lists only in-frame clones, some missing. This sample has 630,000 or so clones; around 87% occur once, and the top ten carry about 0.0094%. In germline, CDR1 is WNHNN, CDR2 SYGVQD (reference sequence). Trimming removed 0 bases from V and 7 bases from J, with 10 bases in between. The CDR3 contains 13 residues. These sequences were also reported in another study, on human thymus T cells. That work states: The people who donated were healthy Finnish babies having corrective surgery for congenital heart defects. It was from resections taken during corrective heart surgery that the thymus tissue came. Both thymic and peripheral blood repertoires showed apparently biased V and J usage. Related studies noted strongly shared thymic repertoires across unrelated people.

The rearrangement uses TRBV10-1 and TRBJ2-7; D is uncertain. What was sequenced was thymocytes. The source of this sequence is a boy in the first two years of life with a congenital heart defect. CDR3 region: CASSESRWAEQYF. The CDR3 coding sequence is TGCGCCAGCAGTGAGTCAAGGTGGGCTGAGCAGTACTTC.